This is a list of T cell receptor beta chains from one sample in a study of T cell repertoires in cytomegalovirus infection. What these receptors recognize is not known. TCRdb re-called the reads through MiXCR, storing one row per CDR3 protein. The sample yields around 750,000 distinct CDR3 sequences, approximately 32% seen once. This specimen was cultured CD8+ T cells from PBMCs, taken from culture after CMV antigen stimulation. These receptors all come from a human donor in good health (CMV status not recorded). Some clones in this sample may be carry-over from other donors' samples. Both conserved end residues are part of each CDR3. The order of the fields is J gene, D gene, clone size, V gene, CDR3 DNA, CDR3 protein. The D gene is left open where the match is weak. Expanded clones get a size class; other rows say once, few or many, or leave the size out.

TRBJ2-2 . . TRBV6-2/TRBV6-3 TGTGCCAGCAGAGGGGTTGAAAGATTCACCGGGGAGCTGTTTTTT CASRGVERFTGELFF
TRBJ1-5 TRBD1 . TRBV12-3/TRBV12-4 TGTGCCAGCAGAGAAACAGGGGCGTGGCAGCCCCAGCATTTT CASRETGAWQPQHF
TRBJ2-1 . . TRBV4-3 TGCGCCAACAGCCAAAGGATACAGGGTGATCTTGGAAGTGATGAGCAGTTCTTC CANSQRIQGDLGSDEQFF
TRBJ2-4 . . TRBV13 TGTGCCAGCAGCTTAGAGGGGCAAAACATTCAGTACTTC CASSLEGQNIQYF
TRBJ2-5 . many TRBV7-2 TGTGCCAGCAGCCTCTACCAAAGAGGGCTGGAGACCCAGTACTTC CASSLYQRGLETQYF
TRBJ1-1 TRBD1 few TRBV19 TGTGCCAGTAGGACGGGACAGCGAACTGAAGCTTTCTTT CASRTGQRTEAFF
TRBJ1-1 . few TRBV2 TGTGCCAGCCCGGGAGGGGGGAACACTGAAGCTTTCTTT CASPGGGNTEAFF
TRBJ1-3 . . TRBV6-5 TGTGCCTGCTTCATATCCCCGGGAAACACCATATATTTT CACFISPGNTIYF
TRBJ1-1 TRBD1 few TRBV5-4 TGTGCCAGCAGCTTACGGGACAGCGGAGGGAGGACTGAAGCTTTCTTT CASSLRDSGGRTEAFF
TRBJ2-1 TRBD2 . TRBV27 TGTGCCAGCAGTTCCCCAACTAGCGGGGACCTTTACAATGAGCAGTTCTTC CASSSPTSGDLYNEQFF
TRBJ2-1 . . TRBV7-6 TGTGCCAGCAGCTTATACCCTTCAGCGGAGACCTACAATGAGCAGTTCTTC CASSLYPSAETYNEQFF
TRBJ2-3 TRBD1 . TRBV7-2 TGTGCCAGTCATTCCCAGGGGGCGCAGGGGGCAGAAACGCAGTATTTT CASHSQGAQGAETQYF
TRBJ1-6 . . TRBV4-3 TGCGCCAGCAGCCAAGACCGGCCAGGGGATAATTCACCCCTCCACTTT CASSQDRPGDNSPLHF
TRBJ2-5 TRBD2 many TRBV7-2 TGTGCCAGCAGCCAAAGTTTAGCGGGGGGGGAAGAGACCCAGTACTTC CASSQSLAGGEETQYF
TRBJ2-1 . few TRBV6-2/TRBV6-3 TGTGCCAGCAGTCCCCAGCCGGGGGCCCTGGGTGATGAGCAGTTCTTC CASSPQPGALGDEQFF
TRBJ2-3 . . TRBV2 TGTGCCACTCTGGCTTACGGCAAACCTAGCACAGATACGCAGTATTTT CATLAYGKPSTDTQYF
TRBJ1-2 . many TRBV19 TGTGCCAGTAGTATCCAGGAGACTAACTATGGCTACACCTTC CASSIQETNYGYTF
TRBJ2-7 . few TRBV4-1 TGCGCCAGCAGCCAAGACCCTCGGGGGGAGCAGTACTTC CASSQDPRGEQYF
TRBJ1-2 . few TRBV27 TGTGCCAGCAGTGTAGCCAGGGGTAGTGGCTACACCTTC CASSVARGSGYTF
TRBJ2-1 TRBD1 many TRBV7-9 TGTGCCAGCAGCAAACAGGGGGCGCCTGGGAATGAGCAGTTCTTC CASSKQGAPGNEQFF
TRBJ2-7 . . TRBV7-4 TGTGCCAGCAGCAACAAACAGGGCTCCCAATCCTACGAGCAGTACTTC CASSNKQGSQSYEQYF
TRBJ1-5 . . TRBV27 TGTGCCAGTTCAAAACAGGGTACCAATCAGCCCCAGCATTTT CASSKQGTNQPQHF
TRBJ1-1 TRBD1 once TRBV7-9 TGTGCCAGCAACCGAGACAGGGACCTTTTTTGGGGGGCTTTCTTT CASNRDRDLFWGAFF
TRBJ1-3 . . TRBV4-1 TGCGCCAGCAGCCAAGGAAGACAGTCTGTCCTCTGGGCAATTGGAAACACCATATATTTT CASSQGRQSVLWAIGNTIYF
TRBJ2-6 TRBD1 many TRBV12-3/TRBV12-4 TGTGCCAGCAGACCGGGACAGGGGGCTGGGGCCAACGTCCTGACTTTC CASRPGQGAGANVLTF
TRBJ1-1 . many TRBV6-5 TGTGCCAGCAGTTTCGACAGGTGGTTGAACACTGAAGCTTTCTTT CASSFDRWLNTEAFF
TRBJ2-3 . . TRBV6-5 TGTGCCAGCAGCCGCCCCTTAGGAATGGATACGCAGTATTTT CASSRPLGMDTQYF
TRBJ2-1 . . TRBV7-2 TGTGCCAGCACCTTATTCGGCGGTGAGCAGTTCTTC CASTLFGGEQFF
TRBJ2-1 . many TRBV7-6 TGTGCCAGCAGCTTAGCTGGGTTCAATGAGCAGTTCTTC CASSLAGFNEQFF
TRBJ1-4 . . TRBV6-5 TGTGCCAGCAGTTACGTGGGGGGGAGCGAAAAACTGTTTTTT CASSYVGGSEKLFF
TRBJ2-3 . few TRBV19 TGTGCCAGTAGTATTGCAGGGTCAGGTACGCAGTATTTT CASSIAGSGTQYF
TRBJ2-3 TRBD2 . TRBV6-5 TGTGCCAGCAGTTACCCGGCGAGCGGGGCCAACACAGATACGCAGTATTTT CASSYPASGANTDTQYF
TRBJ2-3 . many TRBV12-3/TRBV12-4 TGTGCCAGCAGCTTAGAGGCTAGCACAGATACGCAGTATTTT CASSLEASTDTQYF
TRBJ1-1 . many TRBV7-2 TGTGCCAGCAGCTTATCGTCGCATATGAACACTGAAGCTTTCTTT CASSLSSHMNTEAFF
TRBJ2-3 . few TRBV24-1 TGTGCCACCAGTGAGGGACAAGGTCGGACAGATACGCAGTATTTT CATSEGQGRTDTQYF
TRBJ2-1 . . TRBV27 TGTGCCAGCCGGTGGACAGTTGGGTTTCTCGATGAGCAGTTCTTC CASRWTVGFLDEQFF
TRBJ1-5 TRBD1 . TRBV19 TGTGCCAGTACCGCGGACAGGGTCAATCAGCCCCAGCATTTT CASTADRVNQPQHF
TRBJ2-1 . . TRBV4-2 TGTGCCAGCAGCCAAGGACGGCAGGGTTACAATGAGCAGTTCTTC CASSQGRQGYNEQFF
TRBJ1-6 . many TRBV7-6 TGTGCCAGCAGCCAGGAGAGGAATTCACCCCTCCACTTT CASSQERNSPLHF
TRBJ2-2 TRBD2 . TRBV7-6 TGTGCTAGCAGCTTAGCTAGGACTAGAGGGGACACCGGGGAGCTGTTTTTT CASSLARTRGDTGELFF
TRBJ2-1 . few TRBV27 TGTGCCAGCAGTTTAGATCCCCTAATAGAGCAGTTCTTC CASSLDPLIEQFF
TRBJ1-1 . . TRBV25-1 TGTGCCAGCAACGGACGGAGCTCTTTTGAAGCTTTCTTT CASNGRSSFEAFF
TRBJ2-7 TRBD1 few TRBV13 TGTGCCAGCAGCGTTGGACAGGGGTCGCTTTCGTACGAGCAGTACTTC CASSVGQGSLSYEQYF
TRBJ1-1 . many TRBV19 TGTGCCAGTAGTATGGGCACTGAAGCTTTCTTT CASSMGTEAFF
TRBJ1-1 . . TRBV12-3/TRBV12-4 TGTGCCAGCGGCAGACTTAGCACTGAAGCTTTCTTT CASGRLSTEAFF
TRBJ2-5 . . TRBV20-1 TGCAGTGCTAGAGATCATGAGGAGGGTGGTGTGGAGACCCAGTACTTC CSARDHEEGGVETQYF
TRBJ1-1 . . TRBV12-3/TRBV12-4 TGTGCCAACATCGACAGGTACTTGAACACTGAAGCTTTCTTT CANIDRYLNTEAFF
TRBJ2-3 . . TRBV5-3 TGTGCCAGCAGCTGGGAGGGGGACAGTACAGATACGCAGTATTTT CASSWEGDSTDTQYF
TRBJ2-3 . . TRBV28 TGTGCCAGCAGTTTAGGTGGACAGAGCACAGATACGCAGTATTTT CASSLGGQSTDTQYF
TRBJ2-2 . . TRBV7-2 TGTGCCAGCAGCTACAGGGCGGGGGAGCCCACCGGGGAGCTGTTTTTT CASSYRAGEPTGELFF
TRBJ1-1 . . TRBV2 TGTGCCAGCAGTGAACCCCAGGGTTGGGCGAACACTGAAGCTTTCTTT CASSEPQGWANTEAFF
TRBJ2-1 . few TRBV12-3/TRBV12-4 TGTGCCAGCAGTTTGGGCTTTACCGGGACAAATGAGCGTGAGCAGTTCTTC CASSLGFTGTNEREQFF
TRBJ2-1 . few TRBV7-3 TGTGCCAGCAGCTTAACAGGGGCGGCCTACAATGAGCAGTTCTTC CASSLTGAAYNEQFF
TRBJ2-1 . . TRBV2 TGTGCCGGCAGTTTGACTAAGGCCCATGAGCAGTTCTTC CAGSLTKAHEQFF
TRBJ2-1 . few TRBV6-5 TGTGCCAGCAGTTCCTCCGGGACAATCTCCTACAATGAGCAGTTCTTC CASSSSGTISYNEQFF